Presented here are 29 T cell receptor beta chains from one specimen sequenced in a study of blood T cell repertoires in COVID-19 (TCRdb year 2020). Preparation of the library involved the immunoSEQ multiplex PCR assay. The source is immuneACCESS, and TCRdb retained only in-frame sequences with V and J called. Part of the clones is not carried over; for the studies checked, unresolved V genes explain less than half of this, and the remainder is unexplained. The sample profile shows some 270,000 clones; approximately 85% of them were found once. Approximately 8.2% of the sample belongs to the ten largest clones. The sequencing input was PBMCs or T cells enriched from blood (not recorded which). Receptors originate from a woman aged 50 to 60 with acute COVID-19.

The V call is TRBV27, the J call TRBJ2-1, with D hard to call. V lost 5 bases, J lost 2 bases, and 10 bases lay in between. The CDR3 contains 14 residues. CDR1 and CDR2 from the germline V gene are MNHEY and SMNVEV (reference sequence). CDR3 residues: CASSPKTAYNEQFF. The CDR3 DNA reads TGTGCCAGCAGTCCAAAAACAGCCTACAATGAGCAGTTCTTC.

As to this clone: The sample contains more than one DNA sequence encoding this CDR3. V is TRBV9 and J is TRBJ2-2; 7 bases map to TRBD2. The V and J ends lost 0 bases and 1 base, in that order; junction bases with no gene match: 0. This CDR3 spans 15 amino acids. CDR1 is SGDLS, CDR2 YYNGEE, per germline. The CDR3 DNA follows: TGTGCCAGCAGCGTAGGCGGGGGGAACACCGGGGAGCTGTTTTTT. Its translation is CASSVGGGNTGELFF.

The CDR3 nucleotides are TGTGCCTGGAGCCTTGGAGCGAGGGGCAATCAGCCCCAGCATTTT. Translated, it gives CAWSLGARGNQPQHF. The chain joins TRBV30 to TRBJ1-5; D is undetermined. V lost 3 bases and J lost 2, with 14 bases in between. Germline values: CDR1 GTSNPN, CDR2 SVGIG (reference sequence). CDR3 length: 15 amino acids. The full variable domain, in which reference TRBV30 and TRBJ1-5 provide the parts outside the CDR3, is SQTIHQWPATLVQPVGSPLSLECTVEGTSNPNLYWYRQAAGRGLQLLFYSVGIGQISSEVPQNLSASRPQDRQFILSSKKLLLSDSGFYLCAWSLGARGNQPQHFGDGTRLSIL.

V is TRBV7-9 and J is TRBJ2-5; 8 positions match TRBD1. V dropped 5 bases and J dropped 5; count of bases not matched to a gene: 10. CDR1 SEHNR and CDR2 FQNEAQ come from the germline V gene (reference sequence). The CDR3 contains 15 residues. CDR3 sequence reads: CASSQGATLRETQYF. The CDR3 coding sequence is TGTGCCAGCAGCCAGGGGGCTACACTTAGGGAGACCCAGTACTTC.

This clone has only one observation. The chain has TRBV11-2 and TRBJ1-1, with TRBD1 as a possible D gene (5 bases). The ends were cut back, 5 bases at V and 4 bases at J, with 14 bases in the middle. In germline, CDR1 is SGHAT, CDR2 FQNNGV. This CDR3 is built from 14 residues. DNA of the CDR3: TGTGCCAGCAGCCGGGGGAGGGGTGGCACTGAAGCTTTCTTT. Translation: CASSRGRGGTEAFF.

This chain's CDR3 is CASSIGLTGGNTIYF. The CDR3 region has the DNA TGTGCCAGTAGTATCGGACTGACAGGAGGAAACACCATATATTTT. The chain is built from TRBV19 and TRBJ1-3, with D possibly being TRBD1 (6 bases). The V end lost 3 bases, the J end lost 4 bases, and 13 bases lay between the germline ends. Per the germline V gene, CDR1 is LNHDA and CDR2 is SQIVND (reference sequence). The CDR3 contains 15 residues. The full variable domain, its missing parts supplied by reference TRBV19 and TRBJ1-3, is DGGITQSPKYLFRKEGQNVTLSCEQNLNHDAMYWYRQDPGQGLRLIYYSQIVNDFQKGDIAEGYSVSREKKESFPLTVTSAQKNPTAFYLCASSIGLTGGNTIYFGEGSWLTVV.

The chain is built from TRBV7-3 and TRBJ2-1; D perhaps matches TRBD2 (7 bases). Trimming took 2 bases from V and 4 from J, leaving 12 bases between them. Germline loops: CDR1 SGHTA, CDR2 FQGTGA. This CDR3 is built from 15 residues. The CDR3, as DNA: TGTGCCAGCAGCTTACGGGGGGCGAAATACAATGAGCAGTTCTTC. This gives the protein CASSLRGAKYNEQFF.

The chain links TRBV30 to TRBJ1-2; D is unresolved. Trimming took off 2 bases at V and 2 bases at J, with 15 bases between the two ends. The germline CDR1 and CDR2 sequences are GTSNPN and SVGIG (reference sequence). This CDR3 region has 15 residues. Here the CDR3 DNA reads TGTGCCTGGAGTTTCCAGGTTCGGCCCAACTATGGCTACACCTTC. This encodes CAWSFQVRPNYGYTF.

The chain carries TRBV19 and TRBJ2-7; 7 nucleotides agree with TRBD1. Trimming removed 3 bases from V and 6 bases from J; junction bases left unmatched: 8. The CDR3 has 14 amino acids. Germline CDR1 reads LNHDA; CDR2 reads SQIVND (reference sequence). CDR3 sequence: CASSIDRAPREQYF. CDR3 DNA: TGTGCCAGTAGTATCGACAGGGCCCCACGCGAGCAGTACTTC.

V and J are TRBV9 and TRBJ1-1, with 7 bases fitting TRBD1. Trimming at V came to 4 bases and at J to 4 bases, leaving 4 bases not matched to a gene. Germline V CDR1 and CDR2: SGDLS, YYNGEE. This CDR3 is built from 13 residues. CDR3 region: CASSRGGPTEAFF. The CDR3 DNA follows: TGTGCCAGCAGCCGAGGGGGCCCCACTGAAGCTTTCTTT.

The CDR3: CASSQDPTGGAFF. CDR3 DNA: TGCGCCAGCAGCCAAGACCCCACAGGGGGAGCTTTCTTT. The genes are TRBV5-1 and TRBJ1-1, with 8 bases that match TRBD1. Germline CDR1 is SGHRS and CDR2 is YFSETQ. V lost 4 bases to trimming and J lost 10 bases; unmatched junction nucleotides: 9. This CDR3 spans 13 amino acids.

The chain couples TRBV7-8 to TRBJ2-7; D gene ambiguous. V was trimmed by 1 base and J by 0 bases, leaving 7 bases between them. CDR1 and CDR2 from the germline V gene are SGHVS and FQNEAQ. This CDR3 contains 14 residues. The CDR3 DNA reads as TGTGCCAGCAGCTTAGGGCACAGCTCCTACGAGCAGTACTTC. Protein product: CASSLGHSSYEQYF.

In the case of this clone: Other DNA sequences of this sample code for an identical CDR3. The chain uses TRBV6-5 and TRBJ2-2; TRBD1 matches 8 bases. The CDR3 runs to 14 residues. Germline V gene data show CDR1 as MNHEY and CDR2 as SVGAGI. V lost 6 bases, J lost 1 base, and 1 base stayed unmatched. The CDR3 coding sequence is TGTGCCAGCAGGGGACAGGTGAACACCGGGGAGCTGTTTTTT. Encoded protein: CASRGQVNTGELFF.

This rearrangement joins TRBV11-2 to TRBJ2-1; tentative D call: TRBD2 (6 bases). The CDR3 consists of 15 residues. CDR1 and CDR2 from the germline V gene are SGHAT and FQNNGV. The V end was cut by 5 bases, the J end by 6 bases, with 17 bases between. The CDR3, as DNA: TGTGCCAGCAGCCGGTCTTCTCACGGGGGCAATGAGCAGTTCTTC. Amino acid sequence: CASSRSSHGGNEQFF.

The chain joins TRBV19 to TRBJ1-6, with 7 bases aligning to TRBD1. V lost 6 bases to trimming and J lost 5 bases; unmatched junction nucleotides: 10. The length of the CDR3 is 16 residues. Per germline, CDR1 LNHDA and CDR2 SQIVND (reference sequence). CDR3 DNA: TGTGCCAGTAGGCCCATACCGGGACAGAATAATTCACCCCTCCACTTT. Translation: CASRPIPGQNNSPLHF.

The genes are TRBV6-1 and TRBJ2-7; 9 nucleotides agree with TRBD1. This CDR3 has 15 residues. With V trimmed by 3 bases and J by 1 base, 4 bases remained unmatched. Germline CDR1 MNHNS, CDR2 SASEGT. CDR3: CASSDWGQGSYEQYF. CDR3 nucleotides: TGTGCCAGCAGTGATTGGGGACAGGGATCCTACGAGCAGTACTTC.

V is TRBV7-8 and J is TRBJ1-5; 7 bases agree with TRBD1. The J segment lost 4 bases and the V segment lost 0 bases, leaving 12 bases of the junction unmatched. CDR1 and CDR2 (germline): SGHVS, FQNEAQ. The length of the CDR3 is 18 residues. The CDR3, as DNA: TGTGCCAGCAGCTTAGCGGGGCGGACAGGAGATGAGAATCAGCCCCAGCATTTT. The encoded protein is CASSLAGRTGDENQPQHF.

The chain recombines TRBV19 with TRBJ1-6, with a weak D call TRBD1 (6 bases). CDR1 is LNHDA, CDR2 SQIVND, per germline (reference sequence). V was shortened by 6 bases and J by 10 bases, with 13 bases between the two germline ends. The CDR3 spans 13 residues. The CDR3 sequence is CASRDREGSPLHF. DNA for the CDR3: TGTGCCAGTAGGGACAGAGAGGGCTCACCCCTCCACTTT.

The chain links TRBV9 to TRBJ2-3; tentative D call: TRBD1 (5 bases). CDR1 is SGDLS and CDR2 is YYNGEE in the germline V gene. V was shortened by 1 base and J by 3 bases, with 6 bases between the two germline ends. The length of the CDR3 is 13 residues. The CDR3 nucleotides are TGTGCCAGCAGCGTAAAGGGGACAGATACGCAGTATTTT. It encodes CASSVKGTDTQYF.

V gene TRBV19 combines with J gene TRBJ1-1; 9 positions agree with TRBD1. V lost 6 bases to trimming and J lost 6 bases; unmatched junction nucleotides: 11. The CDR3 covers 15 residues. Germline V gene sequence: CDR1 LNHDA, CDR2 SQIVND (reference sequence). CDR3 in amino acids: CASRSDQRQGAEAFF. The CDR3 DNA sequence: TGTGCCAGTAGATCAGATCAGAGACAGGGGGCTGAAGCTTTCTTT.

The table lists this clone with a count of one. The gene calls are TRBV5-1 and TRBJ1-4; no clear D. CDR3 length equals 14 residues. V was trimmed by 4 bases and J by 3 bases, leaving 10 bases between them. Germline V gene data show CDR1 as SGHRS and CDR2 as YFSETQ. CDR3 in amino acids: CASSTGYPNEKLFF. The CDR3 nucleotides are TGCGCCAGCAGCACGGGGTACCCTAATGAAAAACTGTTTTTT.

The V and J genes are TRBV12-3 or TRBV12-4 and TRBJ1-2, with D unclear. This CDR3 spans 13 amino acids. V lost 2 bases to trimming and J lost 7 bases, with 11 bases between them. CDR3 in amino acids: CASSLRGSGGYTF. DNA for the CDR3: TGTGCCAGCAGTTTAAGAGGGTCAGGTGGCTACACCTTC.

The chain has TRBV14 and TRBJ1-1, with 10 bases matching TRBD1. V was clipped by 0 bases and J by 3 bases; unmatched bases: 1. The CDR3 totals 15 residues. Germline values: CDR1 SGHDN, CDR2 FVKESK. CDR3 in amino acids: CASSQEGQGYTEAFF. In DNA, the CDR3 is TGTGCCAGCAGCCAAGAGGGACAGGGGTACACTGAAGCTTTCTTT.

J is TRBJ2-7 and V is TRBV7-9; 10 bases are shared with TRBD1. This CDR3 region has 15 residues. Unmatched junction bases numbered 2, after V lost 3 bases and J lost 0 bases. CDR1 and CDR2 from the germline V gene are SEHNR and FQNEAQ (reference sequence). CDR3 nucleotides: TGTGCCAGCAGCTTGGGACAGGGGATCTCCTACGAGCAGTACTTC. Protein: CASSLGQGISYEQYF.

For the CDR3, the DNA is TGTGCCAGCAGTGGGGAGGAGGAGACCCAGTACTTC. Protein product: CASSGEEETQYF. This chain connects TRBV2 to TRBJ2-5; weak D call: TRBD2 (6 bases). Germline CDR1 and CDR2: SNHLY and FYNNEI. The CDR3 sequence is 12 residues long. V was cut by 4 bases and J by 5 bases, with 8 bases left in between.

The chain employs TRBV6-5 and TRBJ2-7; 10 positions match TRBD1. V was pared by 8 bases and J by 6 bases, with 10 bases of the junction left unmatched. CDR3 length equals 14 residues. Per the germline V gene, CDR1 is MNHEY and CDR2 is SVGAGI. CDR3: CASRRGQGFGEQYF. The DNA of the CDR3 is TGTGCCAGCCGGAGGGGACAGGGGTTCGGCGAGCAGTACTTC.

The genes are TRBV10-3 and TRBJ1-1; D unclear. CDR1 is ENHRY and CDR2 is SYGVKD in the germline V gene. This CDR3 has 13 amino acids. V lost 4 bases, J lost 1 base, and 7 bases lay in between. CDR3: CAISVQENTEAFF. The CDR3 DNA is TGTGCCATCAGTGTCCAGGAGAACACTGAAGCTTTCTTT.

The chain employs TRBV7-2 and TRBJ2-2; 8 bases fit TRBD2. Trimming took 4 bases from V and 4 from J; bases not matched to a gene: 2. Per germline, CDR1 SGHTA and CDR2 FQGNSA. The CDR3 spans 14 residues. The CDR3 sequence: CASSWAGGTGELFF. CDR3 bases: TGTGCCAGCAGCTGGGCGGGGGGCACCGGGGAGCTGTTTTTT.

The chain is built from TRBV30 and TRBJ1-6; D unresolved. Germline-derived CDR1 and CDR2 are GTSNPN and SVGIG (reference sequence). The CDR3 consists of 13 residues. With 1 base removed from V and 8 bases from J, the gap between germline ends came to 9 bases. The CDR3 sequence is CAWSAVGYSPLHF. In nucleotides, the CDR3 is TGTGCCTGGAGTGCCGTCGGGTATTCACCCCTCCACTTT.